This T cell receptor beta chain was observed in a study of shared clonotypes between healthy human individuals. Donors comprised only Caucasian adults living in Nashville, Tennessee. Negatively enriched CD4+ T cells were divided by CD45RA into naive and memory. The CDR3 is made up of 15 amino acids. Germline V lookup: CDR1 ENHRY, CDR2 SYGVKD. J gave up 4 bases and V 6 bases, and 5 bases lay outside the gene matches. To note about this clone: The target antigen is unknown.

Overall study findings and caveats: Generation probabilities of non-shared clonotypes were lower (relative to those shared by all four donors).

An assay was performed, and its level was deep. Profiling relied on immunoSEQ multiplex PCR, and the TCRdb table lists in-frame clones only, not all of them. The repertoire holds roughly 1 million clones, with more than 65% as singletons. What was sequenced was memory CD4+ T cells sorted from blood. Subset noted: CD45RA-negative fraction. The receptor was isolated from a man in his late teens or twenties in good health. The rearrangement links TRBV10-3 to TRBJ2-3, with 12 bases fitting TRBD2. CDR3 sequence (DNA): TGTGCCATCAGACGACTAGCGGGAGAGGCAGATACGCAGTATTTT. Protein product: CAIRRLAGEADTQYF.